Listed below are T cell receptor beta chains from one sample, sequenced in a study of T-cell reconstitution after alpha-beta-depleted transplantation in children. TCRdb reprocessed the PCR reads with MiXCR, giving one entry per CDR3 protein. The table lists about 230,000 distinct CDR3 sequences, more than 7.5% of them singletons. The material was PBMCs from the stem cell graft donor, obtained from the stem cell graft. The receptors come from a human donor who donated a stem cell graft to a child with SCID. The CDR3 runs from the conserved cysteine through the conserved F or W.

J gene	CDR3 length	V gene	CDR3 protein
TRBJ2-3	17	TRBV5-1	CASSLGPETSSTDTQYF
TRBJ1-2	13	TRBV5-6	CASSLAGGSGYTF
TRBJ2-5	14	TRBV20-1	CSASKDSTLETQYF
TRBJ2-1	15	TRBV5-1	CASSFAGLSYNEQFF
TRBJ2-6	16	TRBV4-3	CASSQVTGSGANVLTF
TRBJ1-5	14	TRBV27	CASSLRQSNQPQHF
TRBJ1-2	12	TRBV5-1	CASSWTGKGYTF
TRBJ2-7	17	TRBV12-3/TRBV12-4	CASRGPAGGLFSYEQYF
TRBJ2-1	15	TRBV7-9	CASSNSGGAHNEQFF
TRBJ2-1	14	TRBV14	CASSQDRGGDEQFF
TRBJ2-3	15	TRBV5-1	CASSLEPRGADTQYF
TRBJ1-2	14	TRBV5-5	CASSLRAGLDGYTF
TRBJ2-3	15	TRBV2	CASSEGGETTDTQYF
TRBJ1-2	17	TRBV7-2	CASSHTLGGQLNYGYTF